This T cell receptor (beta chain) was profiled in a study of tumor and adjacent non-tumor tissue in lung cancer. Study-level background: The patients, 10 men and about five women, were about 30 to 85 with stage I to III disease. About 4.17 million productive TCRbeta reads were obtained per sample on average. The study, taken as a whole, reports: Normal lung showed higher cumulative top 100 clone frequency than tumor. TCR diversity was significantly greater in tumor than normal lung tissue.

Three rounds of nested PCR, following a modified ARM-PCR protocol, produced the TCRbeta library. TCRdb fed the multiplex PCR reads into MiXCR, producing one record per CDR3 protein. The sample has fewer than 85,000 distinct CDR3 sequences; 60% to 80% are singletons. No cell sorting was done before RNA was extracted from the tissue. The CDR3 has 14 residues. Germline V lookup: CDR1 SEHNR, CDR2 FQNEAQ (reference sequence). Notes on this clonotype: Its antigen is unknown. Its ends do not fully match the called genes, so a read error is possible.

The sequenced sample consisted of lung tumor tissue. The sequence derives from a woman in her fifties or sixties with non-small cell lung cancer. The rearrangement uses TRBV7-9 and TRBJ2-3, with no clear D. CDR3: CASSATKVADTQYF. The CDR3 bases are TGTGCCAGCAGTGCGACAAAAGTCGCAGATACGCAATATTTT.